The present TCR beta chain was sequenced within a study of blood T cell repertoires in COVID-19. Whole-study context: Samples taken during acute and convalescent COVID-19 were collected in the United States, Italy and Spain.

Per the study methods: Amplifying reference gene primers gave estimates of nucleated cell counts. Produced via immunoSEQ multiplex PCR; TCRdb's table is partial and in-frame only. The V and J calls and clone size come from that table; D and trimming were worked out from the DNA. The repertoire includes about 75,000 clones, roughly 84% of them detected once, and around 20% sits in the top ten. The CDR3 is made up of 14 amino acids. Germline V lookup: CDR1 SGHAT, CDR2 FQNNGV. V was trimmed by 5 bases and J by 0 bases, leaving 9 bases between them. Source material: peripheral blood. This rearrangement joins TRBV11-2 to TRBJ2-3, with D possibly being TRBD2 (5 bases). This receptor was obtained from a woman aged 45 to 65 with acute or convalescent COVID-19. As DNA, the CDR3 is TGTGCCAGCAGCACCGGGGTTAGCACAGATACGCAGTATTTT. As protein: CASSTGVSTDTQYF.